The 9 T cell receptor beta chains given below trace back to one sample, sequenced in a study of blood T cells in healthy people across ages. Next came a second PCR, run for about 6 to 11 cycles, which used a sample-barcoded 5' primer along with a J-beta primer mix. From the 5' RACE reads, TCRdb called clonotypes with MiXCR, one entry per CDR3 protein. This table holds 790,000 or so distinct CDR3 sequences, less than 60% found once. What was sequenced was blood. All receptors come from a man of 80 years or more in good health.

The CDR3 bases are TGTGCCAGCGGTATGACGGGCCCCTACGAGCAGTACTTC. It translates to CASGMTGPYEQYF. The chain carries TRBV19 and TRBJ2-7; D uncertain. V lost 9 bases, J lost 2 bases, and 14 bases lay in between. This CDR3 contains 13 residues. The V gene's germline CDR1 is LNHDA and CDR2 SQIVND (reference sequence).

The chain combines TRBV7-2 with TRBJ2-7; TRBD1 matches at 7 bases. The DNA end favors TRBJ2-5, so the J call may be wrong. The germline CDR1 and CDR2 sequences are SGHTA and FQGNSA. This CDR3 contains 14 residues. The CDR3: CASSARDSPWTQYF. CDR3 bases: TGTGCCAGCAGCGCACGGGACAGCCCTTGGACCCAGTACTTC.

In the case of this clonotype: The germline gene is not matched at one end of the junction; a read error may be the cause. The rearrangement links TRBV3-1 to TRBJ2-1; a weak D match, TRBD1 (6 bases). The length of the CDR3 is 17 residues. CDR1 is LGHDT, CDR2 YNNKEL, per germline (reference sequence). CDR3 sequence (DNA): TGTGTCAGCAGCCAAGGGTCCAGGGACAAGAGGGGGAATGAGCAGTTCTTC. Translation gives CVSSQGSRDKRGNEQFF.

The chain recombines TRBV24-1 with TRBJ2-4; the D gene is possibly TRBD2 (7 bases). Germline CDR1 KGHDR, CDR2 SFDVKD. The V end was cut by 5 bases, the J end by 13 bases, with 23 bases between. The CDR3 runs 15 residues. The CDR3 sequence: CATSAGRSWDNEQYF. The DNA for the CDR3 is TGTGCCACCAGTGCCGGGAGGTCTTGGGACAATGAGCAGTACTTC.

The rearrangement links TRBV29-1 to TRBJ1-1; D is ambiguous. The CDR3 is made up of 13 amino acids. CDR1 SQVTM and CDR2 ANQGSEA come from the germline V gene. V was clipped by 7 bases and J by 0 bases, with 12 bases between them. The DNA for the CDR3 is TGCAGCGGGGCAAGAGACATGAACACTGAAGCTTTCTTT. Translating it yields CSGARDMNTEAFF.

The chain combines TRBV29-1 with TRBJ2-7; 8 nucleotides align to TRBD2. The germline V gene has CDR1 SQVTM and CDR2 ANQGSEA. This CDR3 is 14 amino acids long. J gave up 4 bases and V 3 bases, and 8 bases lay outside the gene matches. The CDR3 spells CSVDESGSSYEQYF. CDR3 in DNA: TGCAGCGTTGATGAGAGCGGGAGTTCGTACGAGCAGTACTTC.

The V call is TRBV5-1, the J call TRBJ2-1, with no clear D. V was clipped by 0 bases and J by 5 bases, with 12 bases between them. This CDR3 region has 15 residues. Germline CDR1 and CDR2: SGHRS and YFSETQ. CDR3 residues: CASSLVAARDNEQFF. The DNA for the CDR3 is TGCGCCAGCAGCTTGGTAGCAGCCAGAGACAATGAGCAGTTCTTC.

The rearrangement links TRBV3-1 to TRBJ2-7; weak D call: TRBD1 (6 bases). Germline assignment: CDR1 LGHDT and CDR2 YNNKEL (reference sequence). This CDR3 has 17 residues. V was cut by 0 bases and J by 1 base, with 16 bases left in between. This CDR3 is CASSQDLQGSRSYEQYF. The CDR3 nucleotides are TGTGCCAGCAGCCAAGATCTCCAGGGGTCGAGGTCCTACGAGCAGTACTTC.

The chain joins TRBV6-5 to TRBJ2-5, with 8 bases lining up with TRBD1. The germline CDR1 and CDR2 sequences are MNHEY and SVGAGI. The CDR3 has 12 amino acids. V gave up 10 bases and J gave up 1 base; unmatched junction bases: 2. This CDR3 reads CATTGGQETQYF. In nucleotides, the CDR3 is TGTGCCACAACAGGGGGCCAAGAGACCCAGTACTTC.